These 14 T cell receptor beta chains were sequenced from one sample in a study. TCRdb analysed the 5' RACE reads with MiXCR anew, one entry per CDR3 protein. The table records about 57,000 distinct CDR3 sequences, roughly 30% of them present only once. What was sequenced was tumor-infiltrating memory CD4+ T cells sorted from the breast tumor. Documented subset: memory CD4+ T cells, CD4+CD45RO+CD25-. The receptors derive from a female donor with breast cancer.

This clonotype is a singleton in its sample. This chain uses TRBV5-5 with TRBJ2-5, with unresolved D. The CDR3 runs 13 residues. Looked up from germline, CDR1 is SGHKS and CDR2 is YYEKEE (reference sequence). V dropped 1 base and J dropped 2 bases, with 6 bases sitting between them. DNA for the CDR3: TGTGCCAGCAGCTTGTCGGTACAAGAGACCCAGTACTTC. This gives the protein CASSLSVQETQYF.

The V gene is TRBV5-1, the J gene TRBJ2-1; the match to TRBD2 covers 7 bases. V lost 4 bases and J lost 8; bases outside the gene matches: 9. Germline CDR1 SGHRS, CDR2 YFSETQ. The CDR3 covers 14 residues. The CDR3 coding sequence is TGCGCCAGCAGCCCCGGACTAGTTGGATATGAGCAGTTCTTC. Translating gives CASSPGLVGYEQFF.

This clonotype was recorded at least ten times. The CDR3 region has the DNA TGTGCCAGCAGTCGGCCTAGCGTTGGGGAAGATACGCAGTATTTT. This sequence encodes CASSRPSVGEDTQYF. This chain links TRBV28 with TRBJ2-3; tentative D call: TRBD2 (6 bases). From germline, CDR1 is MDHEN and CDR2 SYDVKM. V was shortened by 5 bases and J by 5 bases, with 17 bases between the two germline ends. This CDR3 has 15 amino acids.

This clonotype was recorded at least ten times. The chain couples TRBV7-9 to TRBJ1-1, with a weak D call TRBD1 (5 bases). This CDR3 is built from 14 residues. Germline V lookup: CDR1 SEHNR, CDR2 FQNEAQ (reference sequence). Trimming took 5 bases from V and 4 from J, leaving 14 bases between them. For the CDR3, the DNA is TGTGCCAGCAGCGCCTCGACAGTGACCACTGAAGCTTTCTTT. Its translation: CASSASTVTTEAFF.

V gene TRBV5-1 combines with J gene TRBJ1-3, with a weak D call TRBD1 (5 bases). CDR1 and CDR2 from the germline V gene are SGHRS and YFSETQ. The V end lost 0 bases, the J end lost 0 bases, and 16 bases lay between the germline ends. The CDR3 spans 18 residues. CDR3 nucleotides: TGCGCCAGCAGCTTGGCCGGTACTACGGGGGGCTCTGGAAACACCATATATTTT. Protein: CASSLAGTTGGSGNTIYF.

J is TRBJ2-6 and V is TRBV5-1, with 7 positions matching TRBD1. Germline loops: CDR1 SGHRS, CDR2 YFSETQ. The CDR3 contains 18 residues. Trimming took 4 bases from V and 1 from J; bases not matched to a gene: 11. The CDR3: CASSLQWTGRSGANVLTF. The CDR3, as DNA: TGCGCCAGCAGCCTTCAATGGACAGGACGATCTGGGGCCAACGTCCTGACTTTC.

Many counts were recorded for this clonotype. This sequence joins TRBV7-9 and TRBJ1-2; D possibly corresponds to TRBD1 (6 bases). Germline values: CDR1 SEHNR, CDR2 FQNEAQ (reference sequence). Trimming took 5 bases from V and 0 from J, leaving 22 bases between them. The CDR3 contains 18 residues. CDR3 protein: CASSRPAVGTQANYGYTF. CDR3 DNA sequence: TGTGCCAGCAGCCGACCGGCAGTTGGGACACAAGCTAACTATGGCTACACCTTC.

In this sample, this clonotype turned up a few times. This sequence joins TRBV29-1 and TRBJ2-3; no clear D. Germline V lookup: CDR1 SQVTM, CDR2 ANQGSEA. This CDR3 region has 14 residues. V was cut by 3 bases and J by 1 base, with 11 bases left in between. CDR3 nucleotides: TGCAGCGTTGACATGCCGCAGGGCACAGATACGCAGTATTTT. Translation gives CSVDMPQGTDTQYF.

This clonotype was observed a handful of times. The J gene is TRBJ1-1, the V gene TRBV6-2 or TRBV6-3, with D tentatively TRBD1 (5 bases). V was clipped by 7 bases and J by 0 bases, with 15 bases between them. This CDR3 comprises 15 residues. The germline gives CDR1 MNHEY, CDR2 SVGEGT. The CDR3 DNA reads TGTGCCAGCAATCAGGGTTGGCTGATGAACACTGAAGCTTTCTTT. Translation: CASNQGWLMNTEAFF.

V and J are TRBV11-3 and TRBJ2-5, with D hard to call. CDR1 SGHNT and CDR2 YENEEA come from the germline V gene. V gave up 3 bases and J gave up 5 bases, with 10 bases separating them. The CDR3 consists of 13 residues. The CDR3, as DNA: TGTGCCAGCAGCTTGCCTAGTTTGGAGACCCAGTACTTC. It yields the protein CASSLPSLETQYF.

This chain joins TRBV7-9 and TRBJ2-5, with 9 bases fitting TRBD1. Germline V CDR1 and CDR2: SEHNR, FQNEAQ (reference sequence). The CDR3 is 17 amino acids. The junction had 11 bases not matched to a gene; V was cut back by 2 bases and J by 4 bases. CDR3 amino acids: CASSLIGRDRAGETQYF. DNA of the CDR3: TGTGCCAGCAGCTTAATCGGTCGGGACAGGGCGGGAGAGACCCAGTACTTC.

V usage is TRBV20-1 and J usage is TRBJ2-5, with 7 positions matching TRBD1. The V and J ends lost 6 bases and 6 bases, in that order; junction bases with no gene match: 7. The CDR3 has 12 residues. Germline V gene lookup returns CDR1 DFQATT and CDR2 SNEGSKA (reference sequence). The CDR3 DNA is TGCAGTGCCTTAAGGGGGCCAAAGACCCAGTACTTC. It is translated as CSALRGPKTQYF.

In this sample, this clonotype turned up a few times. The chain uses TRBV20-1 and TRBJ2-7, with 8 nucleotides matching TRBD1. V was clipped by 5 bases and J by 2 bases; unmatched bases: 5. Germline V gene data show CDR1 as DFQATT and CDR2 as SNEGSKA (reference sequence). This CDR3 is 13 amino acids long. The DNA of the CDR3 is TGCAGTGCTCCACGACAGGGGACCTACGAGCAGTACTTC. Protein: CSAPRQGTYEQYF.

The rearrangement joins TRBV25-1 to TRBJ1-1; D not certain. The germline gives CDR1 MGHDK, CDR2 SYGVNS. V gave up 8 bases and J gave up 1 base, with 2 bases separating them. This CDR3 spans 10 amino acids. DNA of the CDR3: TGTGCCAGCTCGAACACTGAAGCTTTCTTT. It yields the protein CASSNTEAFF.